Following are 27 T cell receptor beta chains from one sample sequenced in a study of cytomegalovirus exposure and HLA in healthy donors. PCR employed 60 Vbeta and 13 Jbeta primers. Repertoires were generated with immunoSEQ multiplex PCR, while TCRdb's copy carries only in-frame clones and drops some. This repertoire shows over 100,000 clones, over 65% found once; its top ten account for under 9%. Source material: PBMCs. The source is a woman in her forties in good health and CMV-seropositive.

The sample holds a few counts of this clone. The chain uses TRBV4-1 and TRBJ1-1; TRBD1 is a possible D gene (6 bases). Germline V gene data show CDR1 as MGHRA and CDR2 as YSYEKL. The V gene lost 0 bases and the J gene lost 1 base, with 18 bases spanning the gap. The length of the CDR3 is 18 residues. This CDR3 reads CASSQDRLQTGENTEAFF. Written as DNA, the CDR3 is TGCGCCAGCAGCCAAGATCGGCTCCAGACAGGAGAGAACACTGAAGCTTTCTTT.

The chain is built from TRBV12-5 and TRBJ2-3; D gene ambiguous. Germline V gene sequence: CDR1 LGHNT, CDR2 FRNRAP. This CDR3 spans 12 amino acids. Trimming shortened V by 4 bases and J by 4 bases, and 6 bases separated the two germline ends. CDR3 region: CASGSTADTQYF. The CDR3 DNA reads as TGTGCTAGTGGTTCCACGGCAGATACGCAGTATTTT.

The sample holds a few counts of this clone. The DNA for the CDR3 is TGTGCCAGCTCACCACCAGGGAGACTCCAAGAGACCCAGTACTTC. Its protein is CASSPPGRLQETQYF. The chain couples TRBV18 to TRBJ2-5, with D possibly TRBD2 on 5 matching bases. CDR3 length: 15 amino acids. Trimming took off 0 bases at V and 1 base at J, with 9 bases between the two ends. Germline V gives CDR1 KGHSH, CDR2 LQKENI.

This clone was seen a few times. The chain uses TRBV11-2 and TRBJ2-3, with 7 positions matching TRBD2. Germline lookup yields CDR1 SGHAT and CDR2 FQNNGV. Unmatched junction bases numbered 10, after V lost 6 bases and J lost 4 bases. This CDR3 spans 15 amino acids. Written as DNA, the CDR3 is TGTGCCAGCAGGCCTTCGGGCAGCGGGGCAGATACGCAGTATTTT. It translates to CASRPSGSGADTQYF.

The chain carries TRBV5-6 and TRBJ2-1; 9 nucleotides line up with TRBD1. Trimming at V came to 0 bases and at J to 8 bases, leaving 6 bases not matched to a gene. Germline CDR1 reads SGHDT; CDR2 reads YYEEEE. The CDR3 runs 15 residues. The CDR3 here is CASSLGTGGPDEQFF. In DNA form, the CDR3 reads TGTGCCAGCAGCTTGGGCACAGGGGGCCCCGATGAGCAGTTCTTC.

The chain joins TRBV18 to TRBJ1-4, with 7 bases lining up with TRBD1. This CDR3 has 18 amino acids. Germline V lookup: CDR1 KGHSH, CDR2 LQKENI. Trimming took 3 bases from V and 0 from J; bases not matched to a gene: 10. This chain's CDR3 is CASSPRQGIPATNEKLFF. CDR3 coding DNA: TGTGCCAGCTCACCGAGACAGGGCATTCCTGCAACTAATGAAAAACTGTTTTTT.

The CDR3 coding sequence is TGTGCCAGCAGCCCGGGGGGGGCTAATGAAAAACTGTTTTTT. Protein product: CASSPGGANEKLFF. V is TRBV9 and J is TRBJ1-4; D might be TRBD1 (5 bases). Germline assignment: CDR1 SGDLS and CDR2 YYNGEE. CDR3 length equals 14 residues. V lost 4 bases to trimming and J lost 3 bases, with 10 bases between them.

This chain joins TRBV30 and TRBJ2-2, with 7 bases identical to TRBD1. V was clipped by 4 bases and J by 5 bases; unmatched bases: 4. Germline CDR1 is GTSNPN and CDR2 is SVGIG (reference sequence). This CDR3 is 13 amino acids long. The DNA for the CDR3 is TGTGCCTGGAAGACAGGGATGACCGGGGAGCTGTTTTTT. Amino acid sequence: CAWKTGMTGELFF.

This clone was counted at least ten times. This chain joins TRBV11-3 and TRBJ1-2; 7 positions match TRBD1. CDR3 length equals 15 residues. Per germline, CDR1 SGHNT and CDR2 YENEEA. The trim removed 1 base at V and 1 base at J, leaving 3 bases unmatched. The CDR3: CASSLGGTVNYGYTF. The CDR3 DNA reads TGTGCCAGCAGCTTAGGCGGGACAGTTAACTATGGCTACACCTTC.

This clone qualifies as medium-sized. V gene TRBV5-6 combines with J gene TRBJ1-4, with TRBD1 matching 8 bases. Germline CDR1 and CDR2: SGHDT and YYEEEE. This CDR3 is built from 15 residues. V lost 3 bases, J lost 6 bases, and 7 bases stayed unmatched. CDR3 in DNA: TGTGCCAGCAGCTCGGCAGGGGGCGGCGATGAAAAACTGTTTTTT. It is translated as CASSSAGGGDEKLFF.

This clone showed up just once. The chain combines TRBV25-1 with TRBJ1-5; the match to TRBD1 covers 7 bases. Trimming cost V 5 bases and J 6 bases; bases outside gene matches: 7. Germline V gene sequence: CDR1 MGHDK, CDR2 SYGVNS. There are 14 residues in the CDR3. CDR3 in amino acids: CASSLGGWGQPQHF. The CDR3 DNA follows: TGTGCCAGCAGTTTAGGGGGCTGGGGTCAGCCCCAGCATTTT.

This clone was counted a few times. The chain carries TRBV4-1 and TRBJ2-3; no definite D call. V lost 2 bases, J lost 0 bases, and 3 bases lay in between. The germline V gene has CDR1 MGHRA and CDR2 YSYEKL. The CDR3 extends over 13 amino acids. The CDR3 loop reads CASSQPSTDTQYF. The CDR3 DNA sequence: TGCGCCAGCAGCCAACCGAGCACAGATACGCAGTATTTT.

The CDR3 DNA sequence: TGTGCCAGCTCATTGGGGACAGGGGGCACTGAAAAACTGTTTTTT. Encoded protein: CASSLGTGGTEKLFF. V gene TRBV18 combines with J gene TRBJ1-4, with 12 bases aligning to TRBD1. The CDR3 extends over 15 amino acids. V shed 5 bases, J shed 7 bases, and the junction held 5 bases outside the gene matches. Germline values: CDR1 KGHSH, CDR2 LQKENI.

The chain is built from TRBV29-1 and TRBJ1-3, with a possible D match to TRBD1 (6 bases). With 6 bases removed from V and 0 bases from J, the gap between germline ends came to 12 bases. The CDR3 is 14 amino acids. CDR1 is SQVTM, CDR2 ANQGSEA, per germline. CDR3 sequence: CSVEQGYSGNTIYF. In nucleotides, the CDR3 is TGCAGCGTCGAACAGGGCTACTCTGGAAACACCATATATTTT. The whole variable domain, remainder taken from reference TRBV29-1 and TRBJ1-3, is SAVISQKPSRDICQRGTSLTIQCQVDSQVTMMFWYRQQPGQSLTLIATANQGSEATYESGFVIDKFPISRPNLTFSTLTVSNMSPEDSSIYLCSVEQGYSGNTIYFGEGSWLTVV.

The chain uses TRBV6-5 and TRBJ1-1; D possibly corresponds to TRBD1 (5 bases). From germline, CDR1 is MNHEY and CDR2 SVGAGI. CDR3 length equals 15 residues. Trimming removed 0 bases from V and 1 base from J, with 9 bases in between. The CDR3 coding sequence is TGTGCCAGCAGTTACTCTCATACAGGGAACACTGAAGCTTTCTTT. Residues: CASSYSHTGNTEAFF.

The chain joins TRBV27 to TRBJ2-1; no definite D call. V lost 4 bases to trimming and J lost 8 bases, with 12 bases between them. Germline V lookup: CDR1 MNHEY, CDR2 SMNVEV (reference sequence). This CDR3 is built from 13 residues. The CDR3 sequence is CASSYWSTDEQFF. DNA of the CDR3: TGTGCCAGCAGTTACTGGAGTACCGATGAGCAGTTCTTC.

The chain combines TRBV7-8 with TRBJ1-5; TRBD1 matches 8 bases. Germline assignment: CDR1 SGHVS and CDR2 FQNEAQ. The junction had 13 bases not matched to a gene; V was cut back by 1 base and J by 2 bases. The CDR3 extends over 19 amino acids. The CDR3 nucleotides read TGTGCCAGCAGCTTAGGTGGGGCAGGGGGCGAGGATCGCAATCAGCCCCAGCATTTT. It encodes CASSLGGAGGEDRNQPQHF. The full variable domain, in which reference TRBV7-8 and TRBJ1-5 provide the parts outside the CDR3, is GAGVSQSPRYKVAKRGQDVALRCDPISGHVSLFWYQQALGQGPEFLTYFQNEAQLDKSGLPSDRFFAERPEGSVSTLKIQRTQQEDSAVYLCASSLGGAGGEDRNQPQHFGDGTRLSIL.

This clone turned up a few times. The genes are TRBV27 and TRBJ1-1; D gene uncertain. The V gene's germline CDR1 is MNHEY and CDR2 SMNVEV (reference sequence). This CDR3 has 14 amino acids. The V end lost 2 bases, the J end lost 7 bases, and 14 bases lay between the germline ends. Here the CDR3 DNA reads TGTGCCAGCAGTTTAGCGACTGAAGTGTTTGAAGCTTTCTTT. Encoded protein: CASSLATEVFEAFF.

The V call is TRBV6-5, the J call TRBJ2-7, with 11 bases identical to TRBD1. CDR1 is MNHEY and CDR2 is SVGAGI in the germline V gene. Germline trimming cut 2 bases from V and 4 bases from J; bases unmatched to any gene: 7. There are 16 residues in the CDR3. The CDR3 reads CASSYAGQGARYEQYF. CDR3 nucleotides: TGTGCCAGCAGTTACGCCGGACAGGGGGCGCGGTACGAGCAGTACTTC.

The chain joins TRBV30 to TRBJ1-1, with a possible D match to TRBD1 (5 bases). With 4 bases removed from V and 2 bases from J, the gap between germline ends came to 11 bases. Germline V gene data show CDR1 as GTSNPN and CDR2 as SVGIG (reference sequence). The CDR3 length is 13 residues. The CDR3 DNA sequence: TGTGCCTGGAATAGACAGCCAAACACTGAAGCTTTCTTT. Its protein product is CAWNRQPNTEAFF. The entire variable domain, with the rest obtained from reference TRBV30 and TRBJ1-1, is as follows: SQTIHQWPATLVQPVGSPLSLECTVEGTSNPNLYWYRQAAGRGLQLLFYSVGIGQISSEVPQNLSASRPQDRQFILSSKKLLLSDSGFYLCAWNRQPNTEAFFGQGTRLTVV.

The V and J genes are TRBV6-4 and TRBJ2-3; 7 positions agree with TRBD1. From germline, CDR1 is MRHNA and CDR2 SNTAGT. The CDR3 contains 15 residues. The V and J ends lost 4 bases and 0 bases, in that order; junction bases with no gene match: 4. The CDR3 sequence: CASSAGTASTDTQYF. CDR3 nucleotide sequence: TGTGCCAGCAGTGCCGGGACAGCTAGCACAGATACGCAGTATTTT.

The gene calls are TRBV5-1 and TRBJ2-3, with D possibly matching TRBD2 (5 bases). The CDR3 has 12 residues. V lost 4 bases, J lost 5 bases, and 8 bases lay in between. The V gene's germline CDR1 is SGHRS and CDR2 YFSETQ. The CDR3 here is CASSAGLDTQYF. The DNA of the CDR3 is TGCGCCAGCAGCGCTGGACTAGATACGCAGTATTTT. Based on the CDR3 plus reference TRBV5-1 and TRBJ2-3, the full variable domain is KAGVTQTPRYLIKTRGQQVTLSCSPISGHRSVSWYQQTPGQGLQFLFEYFSETQRNKGNFPGRFSGRQFSNSRSEMNVSTLELGDSALYLCASSAGLDTQYFGPGTRLTVL.

This rearrangement joins TRBV10-2 to TRBJ1-2; 10 bases match TRBD1. J was trimmed by 7 bases and V by 4 bases; bases with no gene match: 6. Germline-derived CDR1 and CDR2 are WSHSY and SAAADI. This CDR3 has 14 amino acids. The CDR3 bases are TGCGCCAGCAGTGCGGGGACAGGGGCTCGTGGCTACACCTTC. Its protein product is CASSAGTGARGYTF.

The chain recombines TRBV10-2 with TRBJ1-3, with D maybe TRBD1 (6 bases). Germline loops: CDR1 WSHSY, CDR2 SAAADI. The CDR3 is 14 residues long. V shed 6 bases and J shed 4 bases, with 13 bases lying between them. As DNA, the CDR3 is TGCGCCAGCAGAGACGGGACAAAGGGAAACACCATATATTTT. As protein: CASRDGTKGNTIYF.

V is TRBV5-1 and J is TRBJ1-1; D not resolved. CDR1 is SGHRS, CDR2 YFSETQ, per germline. The germline V and J ends were trimmed by 1 base and 7 bases, with 11 bases remaining between them. The CDR3 loop spans 13 amino acids. CDR3 in DNA: TGCGCCAGCAGCTTGTATGGGGAGGGTGAAGCTTTCTTT. It codes for CASSLYGEGEAFF.

This chain links TRBV6-1 with TRBJ2-1, with 10 bases identical to TRBD2. Germline CDR1 is MNHNS and CDR2 is SASEGT. This CDR3 region has 15 residues. V trimming: 2 bases; J trimming: 9 bases; junction bases outside the gene matches: 7. CDR3 amino acids: CASSETSGNAGEQFF. The CDR3 region has the DNA TGTGCCAGCAGTGAAACTAGCGGGAATGCTGGTGAGCAGTTCTTC.

On this clone: Other nucleotide sequences in the sample specify the same CDR3. This chain connects TRBV19 to TRBJ2-2, with no clear D. This CDR3 region has 13 residues. From germline, CDR1 is LNHDA and CDR2 SQIVND (reference sequence). The V end was cut by 0 bases, the J end by 5 bases, with 4 bases between. The CDR3 sequence: CASSIDLTGELFF. CDR3 bases: TGTGCCAGTAGTATAGATCTGACCGGGGAGCTGTTTTTT.